This TCR beta chain was profiled in a study of T cells in Graves' hyperthyroidism and ophthalmopathy. This clonotype was seen at least ten times. Amplified TCR beta CDR3 regions came from RNA transcripts. HTBI primers drove first-round RT-PCR of the TCR CDR3. Each CDR3 protein is one row after TCRdb ran MiXCR on the multiplex PCR reads. Among about 480,000 distinct CDR3 sequences listed, roughly 25% were seen once. The TCR was taken from a woman in her thirties with Graves' ophthalmopathy. The sequenced sample consisted of blood.

The CDR3 sequence: CAISRESNQPQHF. The CDR3 coding sequence is TGTGCCATCAGTAGGGAAAGCAATCAGCCCCAGCATTTT. This chain connects TRBV10-3 to TRBJ1-5; no clear D gene. V was shortened by 5 bases and J by 1 base, with 6 bases between the two germline ends. The CDR3 contains 13 residues. Looked up from germline, CDR1 is ENHRY and CDR2 is SYGVKD.